The 28 T cell receptor beta chains reported below all come from one sample, sequenced in a study of cytomegalovirus exposure and HLA in healthy donors (dated by TCRdb to 2016 to 2017). Library generation was performed with the immunoSEQ multiplex PCR assay. For the multiplex PCR, a mixture combining 60 forward primers for TCR Vbeta segments and 13 reverse primers for TCR Jbeta segments was used. What TCRdb holds here is the immuneACCESS table cut down to in-frame rearrangements. Part of the clones is not present; checked against another copy, under half of the missing clones reflect an unresolved V gene, and the others are unexplained. The sample records 150,000 to 200,000 clones, over 75% of which are singletons. Clones ranked in the top ten supply about 1.5% of the sample. Sequencing input: PBMCs. The receptors were sampled from a woman younger than 45 in good health and CMV-seronegative.

The chain employs TRBV7-9 and TRBJ2-5, with TRBD2 identical over 10 bases. After removal of 0 bases from V and 5 bases from J, the junction contained 0 bases not matched to a gene. CDR1 and CDR2 from the germline V gene are SEHNR and FQNEAQ (reference sequence). This CDR3 has 14 residues. The CDR3 bases are TGTGCCAGCAGCTTAGCGACTAGCGGGGAGACCCAGTACTTC. Encoded protein: CASSLATSGETQYF.

J is TRBJ2-1 and V is TRBV7-2, with 13 bases identical to TRBD2. Unmatched junction bases numbered 8, after V lost 4 bases and J lost 2 bases. The CDR3 runs to 18 residues. Germline values: CDR1 SGHTA, CDR2 FQGNSA. DNA for the CDR3: TGTGCCAGCAGCTCCAGTGGGGGACTAGCGGGGCCCTACAATGAGCAGTTCTTC. Its protein is CASSSSGGLAGPYNEQFF.

The chain links TRBV6-6 to TRBJ2-1, with TRBD1 as a possible D gene (5 bases). CDR1 and CDR2 (germline): MNHNY, SVGAGI (reference sequence). The CDR3 length is 14 residues. Trimming cost V 6 bases and J 5 bases, with 14 bases left between them. The CDR3 spells CASRGGQGHNEQFF. The DNA of the CDR3 is TGTGCCAGCAGGGGTGGGCAGGGCCACAATGAGCAGTTCTTC.

V and J are TRBV6-1 and TRBJ2-7, with TRBD1 matching over 8 bases. Germline values: CDR1 MNHNS, CDR2 SASEGT. This CDR3 is 15 amino acids long. V shed 1 base, J shed 4 bases, and the junction held 6 bases outside the gene matches. CDR3 DNA: TGTGCCAGCAGTGAAGTTGCAGGGGGCCCTTACGAGCAGTACTTC. This gives the protein CASSEVAGGPYEQYF.

V usage is TRBV5-1 and J usage is TRBJ2-1, with D tentatively TRBD2 (6 bases). V was clipped by 0 bases and J by 2 bases, with 9 bases between them. This CDR3 has 15 amino acids. Per germline, CDR1 SGHRS and CDR2 YFSETQ. The CDR3 is CASSLGGDPYNEQFF. For the CDR3, the DNA is TGCGCCAGCAGCTTGGGCGGGGATCCCTACAATGAGCAGTTCTTC.

The CDR3 region is CASSPSGFRTYNEQFF. The CDR3 nucleotides are TGTGCCAGCAGCCCATCAGGGTTTCGGACCTACAATGAGCAGTTCTTC. The chain employs TRBV7-6 and TRBJ2-1; tentative D call: TRBD1 (5 bases). The length of the CDR3 is 16 residues. V was cut by 5 bases and J by 2 bases, with 16 bases left in between. Per the germline V gene, CDR1 is SGHVS and CDR2 is FNYEAQ. The full variable domain, completed using reference TRBV7-6 and TRBJ2-1, is GAGVSQSPRYKVTKRGQDVALRCDPISGHVSLYWYRQALGQGPEFLTYFNYEAQQDKSGLPNDRFSAERPEGSISTLTIQRTEQRDSAMYRCASSPSGFRTYNEQFFGPGTRLTVL.

The rearrangement links TRBV7-2 to TRBJ2-7, with D possibly matching TRBD1 (5 bases). Germline assignment: CDR1 SGHTA and CDR2 FQGNSA. V was shortened by 0 bases and J by 0 bases, with 9 bases between the two germline ends. The CDR3 has 15 residues. The CDR3: CASSLAGRSSYEQYF. The CDR3 DNA is TGTGCCAGCAGCTTAGCGGGGCGGAGCTCCTACGAGCAGTACTTC. Using reference TRBV7-2 and TRBJ2-7 for the parts outside the CDR3, the full variable domain is GAGVSQSPSNKVTEKGKDVELRCDPISGHTALYWYRQSLGQGLEFLIYFQGNSAPDKSGLPSDRFSAERTGGSVSTLTIQRTQQEDSAVYLCASSLAGRSSYEQYFGPGTRLTVT.

The gene calls are TRBV7-3 and TRBJ1-1; D is unclear. The CDR3 runs to 14 residues. V dropped 5 bases and J dropped 3 bases, with 13 bases sitting between them. The germline gives CDR1 SGHTA, CDR2 FQGTGA. In DNA form, the CDR3 reads TGTGCCAGCAGCCCACTAGGCGGCGACACTGAAGCTTTCTTT. Encoded protein: CASSPLGGDTEAFF.

This chain links TRBV15 with TRBJ2-1, with a weak D call TRBD2 (6 bases). Between the trimmed V and J ends, which lost 4 bases and 0 bases, there was a span of 13 bases. Germline lookup yields CDR1 LNHNV and CDR2 YYDKDF (reference sequence). CDR3 size: 16 residues. This CDR3 is CATSKILGGSYNEQFF. The CDR3 DNA reads TGTGCCACCAGCAAAATACTGGGGGGCTCCTACAATGAGCAGTTCTTC.

The gene calls are TRBV5-4 and TRBJ1-3, with D possibly TRBD1 on 6 matching bases. V gave up 0 bases and J gave up 0 bases, with 10 bases separating them. The germline V gene encodes CDR1 SGHNT and CDR2 YYREEE (reference sequence). The CDR3 is made up of 16 amino acids. In nucleotides, the CDR3 is TGTGCCAGCAGCTTGGGGACAGTTTCCTCTGGAAACACCATATATTTT. This encodes CASSLGTVSSGNTIYF.

This clone was counted only a few times. The V and J genes are TRBV4-2 and TRBJ2-7; 7 bases are a match to TRBD1. CDR3 size: 15 residues. The V segment lost 1 base and the J segment 3 bases; nucleotides outside the gene matches: 6. Germline values: CDR1 LGHNA, CDR2 YNFKEQ. Here the CDR3 reads CASSQVWDSVYEQYF. The CDR3 coding sequence is TGTGCCAGCAGCCAAGTATGGGACAGCGTCTACGAGCAGTACTTC.

The rearrangement uses TRBV9 and TRBJ2-2; tentatively, D is TRBD1 (5 bases). The CDR3 has 13 amino acids. Per the germline V gene, CDR1 is SGDLS and CDR2 is YYNGEE. Trimming removed 0 bases at V and 7 bases at J, with 7 bases between. The CDR3 sequence is CASSVEGLGELFF. CDR3 DNA: TGTGCCAGCAGCGTAGAGGGGCTCGGGGAGCTGTTTTTT. Filled out from reference TRBV9 and TRBJ2-2, the complete variable domain reads DSGVTQTPKHLITATGQRVTLRCSPRSGDLSVYWYQQSLDQGLQFLIQYYNGEERAKGNILERFSAQQFPDLHSELNLSSLELGDSALYFCASSVEGLGELFFGEGSRLTVL.

The rearrangement joins TRBV5-4 to TRBJ2-3; 14 nucleotides agree with TRBD2. Trimming at V came to 0 bases and at J to 3 bases, leaving 6 bases not matched to a gene. This CDR3 has 18 residues. CDR1 is SGHNT, CDR2 YYREEE, per germline (reference sequence). The CDR3 DNA reads TGTGCCAGCAGCTTGGCCCCACGGACTAGCGGGGGGACAGATACGCAGTATTTT. It translates to CASSLAPRTSGGTDTQYF. Using reference TRBV5-4 and TRBJ2-3 for the parts outside the CDR3, the full variable domain is ETGVTQSPTHLIKTRGQQVTLRCSSQSGHNTVSWYQQALGQGPQFIFQYYREEENGRGNFPPRFSGLQFPNYSSELNVNALELDDSALYLCASSLAPRTSGGTDTQYFGPGTRLTVL.

In nucleotides, the CDR3 is TGTGCCAGCAGCCCTTCCGGGACAGGGTCGAACGAGCAGTACTTC. Translated, it gives CASSPSGTGSNEQYF. J is TRBJ2-7 and V is TRBV6-5, with 9 positions matching TRBD1. The CDR3 length is 15 residues. Germline V lookup: CDR1 MNHEY, CDR2 SVGAGI. Unmatched junction bases numbered 11, after V lost 6 bases and J lost 5 bases.

The rearrangement joins TRBV23-1 to TRBJ1-5, with 10 positions matching TRBD1. TRBV23-1 is filed as an ORF, its function uncertain. V dropped 6 bases and J dropped 3; count of bases not matched to a gene: 5. The CDR3 sequence is 15 residues long. The CDR3: CASRTGQGTNQPQHF. The CDR3 DNA reads TGCGCCAGCAGGACGGGACAGGGGACCAATCAGCCCCAGCATTTT.

This clone was observed once. The chain carries TRBV5-6 and TRBJ2-7; D perhaps matches TRBD1 (6 bases). V was clipped by 4 bases and J by 5 bases, with 13 bases between them. This CDR3 spans 13 amino acids. Germline V CDR1 and CDR2: SGHDT, YYEEEE. The CDR3 here is CASSQLTGDEQYF. CDR3 nucleotides: TGTGCCAGCAGCCAGCTGACAGGCGACGAGCAGTACTTC.

The chain joins TRBV6-5 to TRBJ1-1; D not certain. The CDR3 runs to 13 residues. Per germline, CDR1 MNHEY and CDR2 SVGAGI. The V and J ends lost 0 bases and 3 bases respectively, with 5 bases between them. DNA for the CDR3: TGTGCCAGCAGTTACTCGAGTTACACTGAAGCTTTCTTT. Amino acid sequence: CASSYSSYTEAFF.

The CDR3 loop reads CASSRQGYEGTEAFF. DNA for the CDR3: TGTGCCAGCAGCCGACAGGGGTATGAGGGAACTGAAGCTTTCTTT. The rearrangement uses TRBV7-9 and TRBJ1-1; 8 bases align to TRBD1. Trimming removed 5 bases from V and 5 bases from J; junction bases left unmatched: 10. Germline loops: CDR1 SEHNR, CDR2 FQNEAQ (reference sequence). This CDR3 region has 15 residues.

Concerning this clone itself: One end of the junction fails to match germline, which may point to a read error. The chain employs TRBV5-1 and TRBJ2-5; TRBD1 might be the D (5 bases). CDR3 length: 17 amino acids. Germline lookup yields CDR1 SGHRS and CDR2 YFSETQ. The CDR3 sequence is CASSLVRQLDIQEAQYF. CDR3 nucleotide sequence: TGCGCCAGCAGCTTGGTGAGACAGCTCGATATACAAGAGGCCCAGTACTTC. Variable domain in full (rest from reference TRBV5-1 and TRBJ2-5): KAGVTQTPRYLIKTRGQQVTLSCSPISGHRSVSWYQQTPGQGLQFLFEYFSETQRNKGNFPGRFSGRQFSNSRSEMNVSTLELGDSALYLCASSLVRQLDIQEAQYFGPGTRLLVL.

The chain carries TRBV27 and TRBJ1-2, with a possible D match to TRBD1 (5 bases). The CDR3 contains 15 residues. The V end was cut by 5 bases, the J end by 5 bases, with 18 bases between. Germline CDR1 and CDR2: MNHEY and SMNVEV (reference sequence). CDR3 sequence (DNA): TGTGCCAGCAGTCCGCACAGGTGGTATATGTATGGCTACACCTTC. Encoded protein: CASSPHRWYMYGYTF.

The genes are TRBV5-1 and TRBJ2-7, with TRBD2 as a possible D gene (5 bases). Germline V gene data show CDR1 as SGHRS and CDR2 as YFSETQ. The CDR3 is made up of 13 amino acids. V gave up 0 bases and J gave up 7 bases, with 11 bases separating them. The DNA of the CDR3 is TGCGCCAGCAGCTTGGTACTAGAAGGGGAGCAGTACTTC. Its translation: CASSLVLEGEQYF.

The V call is TRBV11-1, the J call TRBJ2-5, with 10 nucleotides matching TRBD1. Germline values: CDR1 SGHAT, CDR2 FQDESV (reference sequence). The ends lost 8 bases at V and 4 bases at J; junction bases unmatched: 4. CDR3 length: 13 residues. CDR3 sequence: CASGDRGRETQYF. The CDR3 nucleotides read TGTGCCAGCGGGGACAGGGGTAGAGAGACCCAGTACTTC.

This clone was seen a few times. The J gene is TRBJ1-2, the V gene TRBV5-6; TRBD1 is a possible D gene (5 bases). Germline-derived CDR1 and CDR2 are SGHDT and YYEEEE. The CDR3 loop spans 12 amino acids. With 5 bases removed from V and 6 bases from J, the gap between germline ends came to 11 bases. CDR3: CASRPRQNGYTF. The CDR3 DNA reads TGTGCCAGCAGACCTAGACAGAATGGCTACACCTTC. Filled out from reference TRBV5-6 and TRBJ1-2, the complete variable domain reads DAGVTQSPTHLIKTRGQQVTLRCSPKSGHDTVSWYQQALGQGPQFIFQYYEEEERQRGNFPDRFSGHQFPNYSSELNVNALLLGDSALYLCASRPRQNGYTFGSGTRLTVV.

This clone was seen just once. The chain uses TRBV7-6 and TRBJ2-5; D might be TRBD1 (7 bases). V was shortened by 4 bases and J by 4 bases, with 19 bases between the two germline ends. Germline assignment: CDR1 SGHVS and CDR2 FNYEAQ. The CDR3 consists of 16 residues. The CDR3 sequence is CASSSRGTAGGETQYF. CDR3 nucleotide sequence: TGTGCCAGCAGCTCCCGAGGGACTGCAGGGGGAGAGACCCAGTACTTC.

This clone was counted between two and nine times. The chain combines TRBV9 with TRBJ1-2; no reliable D call. V lost 2 bases, J lost 1 base, and 12 bases lay in between. From germline, CDR1 is SGDLS and CDR2 YYNGEE. The CDR3 totals 15 residues. CDR3 sequence (DNA): TGTGCCAGCAGCGTGAGGGCCTGGTGTAACTATGGCTACACCTTC. Translation gives CASSVRAWCNYGYTF.

V is TRBV6-5 and J is TRBJ2-7; 10 bases are shared with TRBD2. Germline assignment: CDR1 MNHEY and CDR2 SVGAGI. This CDR3 is 14 amino acids long. The V gene end was trimmed by 7 bases and the J gene end by 4 bases; junction bases not matched to a gene: 7. The CDR3 is CASTIGSGGYEQYF. The CDR3 DNA reads as TGTGCCAGCACCATCGGTAGCGGGGGGTACGAGCAGTACTTC.

This clone has just a few counts. Germline and junction disagree at one end, which may indicate a read error. The V gene is TRBV6-5, the J gene TRBJ2-6, with D maybe TRBD2 (7 bases). This CDR3 contains 16 residues. Germline CDR1 is MNHEY and CDR2 is SVGAGI. CDR3 region: CASSYEGGSGANGLTF. CDR3 DNA sequence: TGTGCCAGCAGTTACGAGGGGGGGTCTGGGGCCAACGGCCTGACTTTC.

This clone was observed once. The chain carries TRBV30 and TRBJ1-2, with 9 positions matching TRBD1. This CDR3 region has 14 residues. Germline CDR1 reads GTSNPN; CDR2 reads SVGIG (reference sequence). The ends lost 3 bases at V and 7 bases at J; junction bases unmatched: 9. CDR3 DNA: TGTGCCTGGAGGAAACAGGGGGCAGTCCTTGGCTACACCTTC. Translating gives CAWRKQGAVLGYTF. The full variable domain, rest sourced from reference TRBV30 and TRBJ1-2, is SQTIHQWPATLVQPVGSPLSLECTVEGTSNPNLYWYRQAAGRGLQLLFYSVGIGQISSEVPQNLSASRPQDRQFILSSKKLLLSDSGFYLCAWRKQGAVLGYTFGSGTRLTVV.